This T cell receptor beta chain came from a study of blood T cell repertoires in COVID-19. The CDR3 covers 11 residues. Trimming took 6 bases from V and 8 from J, leaving 14 bases between them. Germline values: CDR1 DFQATT, CDR2 SNEGSKA (reference sequence). The assay was immunoSEQ multiplex PCR, and TCRdb's table has in-frame clones only and misses some. Altogether some 250,000 clones are present, approximately 86% being singletons, with the ten largest covering over 6%. The sample holds one count of this clone. V gene TRBV20-1 combines with J gene TRBJ2-7; D is possibly TRBD1 (6 bases). The TCR originated in a woman in her 70s with active or convalescent COVID-19. The sequenced sample consisted of peripheral blood. The CDR3 region is CSADVRDKQYF. The CDR3 DNA reads TGCAGTGCGGATGTCAGGGACAAGCAGTACTTC.